Listed below are T cell receptor beta chains from one sample, sequenced in a study of blood T cell repertoires in COVID-19. TCRdb keeps only in-frame clones here, not all; method: immunoSEQ multiplex PCR. This sample carries about 130,000 clones, approximately 80% of them seen once, and the ten largest clones take about 40%. Material: peripheral blood. Every receptor here comes from a man in his forties with active or convalescent COVID-19. The CDR3 runs from the conserved cysteine through the conserved F or W. D genes are given only for firm matches. A row's size may be missing; if present it is once, few, many or a size class.

d_gene | len | abundance | j_gene | v_gene | CDR3aa | CDR3nt
- | 14 | - | TRBJ1-1 | TRBV10-3 | CAISGKGGLTEAFF | TGTGCCATCAGCGGGAAGGGGGGGCTTACTGAAGCTTTCTTT
- | 13 | - | TRBJ1-1 | TRBV30 | CASQTGLNTEAFF | TGTGCCTCTCAGACAGGACTGAACACTGAAGCTTTCTTT
TRBD2 | 18 | - | TRBJ2-7 | TRBV11-2 | CASSPSPGLAGDPYEQYF | TGTGCCAGCAGCCCTAGTCCGGGACTAGCGGGAGATCCCTACGAGCAGTACTTC
- | 12 | - | TRBJ2-1 | TRBV5-4 | CASSFLEPPQFF | TGTGCCAGCAGCTTCTTAGAGCCGCCGCAGTTCTTC
- | 14 | - | TRBJ2-2 | TRBV5-6 | CASSLTPEVGELFF | TGTGCCAGCAGCTTGACTCCAGAGGTCGGGGAGCTGTTTTTT
- | 16 | - | TRBJ1-5 | TRBV27 | CASSLFPKTGNQPQHF | TGTGCCAGCAGTTTATTTCCAAAGACGGGAAATCAGCCCCAGCATTTT
TRBD1 | 15 | once | TRBJ2-3 | TRBV5-1 | CASSLLQGEADTQYF | TGCGCCAGCAGCTTATTACAGGGGGAGGCAGATACGCAGTATTTT
- | 15 | - | TRBJ2-3 | TRBV4-3 | CASSQAGAGADTQYF | TGCGCCAGCAGCCAAGCAGGGGCGGGCGCAGATACGCAGTATTTT
TRBD1 | 16 | - | TRBJ1-1 | TRBV7-2 | CASSSISGTVNTEAFF | TGTGCCAGCAGCTCTATTTCCGGGACAGTGAACACTGAAGCTTTCTTT
TRBD1 | 15 | few | TRBJ2-7 | TRBV9 | CASSVAPGQGSEQYF | TGTGCCAGCAGCGTAGCCCCGGGACAGGGGAGCGAGCAGTACTTC
- | 17 | few | TRBJ2-5 | TRBV6-2/TRBV6-3 | CASSYVVLRQVQETQYF | TGTGCCAGCAGTTATGTCGTACTCCGACAGGTCCAAGAGACCCAGTACTTC